The 5 T cell receptor beta chains presented below share a single source sample, sequenced in a study of cytomegalovirus exposure and HLA in healthy donors. This PCR relied on a set of 60 Vbeta primers and 13 Jbeta primers. Data came from immunoSEQ multiplex PCR; TCRdb stores just in-frame clones and leaves some out. The table includes approximately 170,000 clones, 80% to 85% detected once. The sample was PBMCs. The receptors stem from a man between 50 and 59 years old in good health and CMV-seropositive.

The chain uses TRBV28 and TRBJ1-3; 7 positions agree with TRBD1. CDR3 size: 14 residues. The J segment lost 2 bases and the V segment lost 2 bases, leaving 0 bases of the junction unmatched. CDR1 and CDR2 (germline): MDHEN, SYDVKM. In DNA form, the CDR3 reads TGTGCCAGCAGTTTAACAGGGGCTGGAAACACCATATATTTT. Its translation: CASSLTGAGNTIYF.

The chain joins TRBV20-1 to TRBJ1-5; D is unresolved. This CDR3 is 11 amino acids long. V was shortened by 5 bases and J by 5 bases, with 7 bases between the two germline ends. Germline CDR1 reads DFQATT; CDR2 reads SNEGSKA (reference sequence). The CDR3 region is CSAPFDQPQHF. The DNA of the CDR3 is TGCAGTGCTCCGTTCGATCAGCCCCAGCATTTT.

This clone came up a few times. CDR3 coding DNA: TGTGCCAGCAGCCGCGGGACAGGCAATCAGCCCCAGCATTTT. As protein: CASSRGTGNQPQHF. V is TRBV6-5 and J is TRBJ1-5; 7 bases are shared with TRBD1. Per the germline V gene, CDR1 is MNHEY and CDR2 is SVGAGI. There are 14 residues in the CDR3. Trimming at V came to 6 bases and at J to 2 bases, leaving 4 bases not matched to a gene.

V usage is TRBV29-1 and J usage is TRBJ2-1, with 7 bases that match TRBD1. V dropped 7 bases and J dropped 3; count of bases not matched to a gene: 9. Germline assignment: CDR1 SQVTM and CDR2 ANQGSEA. This CDR3 is built from 14 residues. The CDR3 region has the DNA TGCAGCGCTGAGGGGGCGGAGTACTACAATGAGCAGTTCTTC. Translating gives CSAEGAEYYNEQFF.

The chain links TRBV28 to TRBJ2-5; D might be TRBD1 (5 bases). Germline-derived CDR1 and CDR2 are MDHEN and SYDVKM. V lost 7 bases and J 2 bases, leaving 14 bases between the germline ends. The CDR3 runs 14 residues. The CDR3 coding sequence is TGTGCCAGCAAAAGGGTGGGGCGGCAAGAGACCCAGTACTTC. Encoded protein: CASKRVGRQETQYF.